The rows below give T cell receptor beta chains drawn from one sample of a study of early T cells in non-severe SARS-CoV-2 infection. TCRdb called the 5' RACE reads again in MiXCR, with one record for every CDR3 protein. The table lists about 94,000 distinct CDR3 sequences, less than 15% of them singletons. Sequencing used whole blood. These receptors all stem from an adult who was a healthcare worker with PCR-confirmed SARS-CoV-2 infection or an uninfected control (not recorded which). The CDR3 runs from the conserved cysteine through the conserved F or W. A D gene is named only where the DNA matches it firmly. Size values are once, few and many counts, or a class for expanded clones, and some rows have none.

v_call	d_call	cdr3_length	j_call	clone_size	cdr3_aa	cdr3_nt
TRBV24-1	.	13	TRBJ2-2	.	CATTGQVTGELFF	TGTGCCACCACAGGGCAGGTCACCGGGGAGCTGTTTTTT
TRBV6-5	TRBD1	16	TRBJ2-5	many	CASSGTRTGPRETQYF	TGTGCCAGCAGTGGCACCCGGACAGGGCCCCGGGAGACCCAGTACTTC
TRBV11-2	.	15	TRBJ2-5	.	CASSLMPGTQETQYF	TGTGCCAGCAGCTTAATGCCCGGGACACAAGAGACCCAGTACTTC
TRBV9	.	15	TRBJ2-3	few	CASSVGTGERDTQYF	TGTGCCAGCAGCGTAGGGACGGGGGAGAGGGATACGCAGTATTTT
TRBV27	.	16	TRBJ2-1	.	CASSSRDYRGANEQFF	TGTGCCAGCAGTTCCAGGGACTACCGGGGGGCCAATGAGCAGTTCTTC
TRBV29-1	TRBD1	16	TRBJ1-1	once	CSVEARGLRVNTEAFF	TGCAGCGTTGAAGCCAGGGGGCTGCGGGTGAACACTGAAGCTTTCTTT
TRBV6-4	.	11	TRBJ2-3	.	CASSEADTQYF	TGTGCCAGCAGTGAGGCAGATACGCAGTATTTT
TRBV7-9	.	15	TRBJ2-7	many	CASSRPGLISYEQYF	TGTGCCAGCAGCCGGCCGGGACTTATCTCCTACGAGCAGTACTTC
TRBV7-2	.	16	TRBJ1-6	many	CASSLASQGRDSPLHF	TGTGCCAGCAGCTTAGCGAGTCAGGGGAGAGATTCACCCCTCCACTTT
TRBV29-1	.	13	TRBJ2-3	few	CSVEDPGKDTQYF	TGCAGCGTTGAAGATCCGGGGAAAGATACGCAGTATTTT
TRBV4-1	TRBD2	15	TRBJ2-4	many	CASSQDRVSSGIQYF	TGCGCCAGCAGCCAAGATCGAGTGTCTAGCGGCATTCAGTACTTC
TRBV14	.	16	TRBJ1-1	few	CASSQVGRGTGTEAFF	TGTGCCAGCAGCCAAGTAGGCAGGGGAACAGGCACTGAAGCTTTCTTT
TRBV20-1	TRBD1	16	TRBJ2-1	few	CSARTDEGANYNEQFF	TGCAGTGCTAGAACTGATGAGGGGGCGAACTACAATGAGCAGTTCTTC
TRBV11-2	.	15	TRBJ1-5	many	CASSFTNGPNQPQHF	TGTGCCAGCAGCTTCACTAACGGACCCAATCAGCCCCAGCATTTT
TRBV6-5	TRBD1	14	TRBJ1-4	many	CASSSGTGVEKLFF	TGTGCCAGCAGCTCCGGGACAGGGGTTGAAAAACTGTTTTTT
TRBV18	TRBD2	14	TRBJ2-7	many	CASSADAGVYEQYF	TGTGCCAGCTCGGCGGATGCGGGGGTGTACGAGCAGTACTTC
TRBV25-1	TRBD1	15	TRBJ1-1	few	CASSGAGTGNTEAFF	TGTGCCAGCAGTGGTGCCGGGACAGGGAACACTGAAGCTTTCTTT
TRBV10-2	.	13	TRBJ1-1	few	CASMPGHHTEAFF	TGCGCCAGCATGCCGGGACACCACACTGAAGCTTTCTTT
TRBV20-1	TRBD2	15	TRBJ2-3	.	CSAITGGLAARAAYF	TGCAGTGCTATCACAGGGGGACTAGCGGCCCGCGCGGCGTATTTT
TRBV5-1	TRBD1	14	TRBJ2-7	.	CASSSGGSSYEQYF	TGCGCCAGCAGCTCAGGGGGCTCCTCCTACGAGCAGTACTTC
TRBV12-3/TRBV12-4	.	19	TRBJ1-3	many	CASSSLTAARVGSGNTIYF	TGTGCCAGCAGTTCACTCACCGCCGCTCGGGTGGGCTCTGGAAACACCATATATTTT
TRBV7-6	.	14	TRBJ2-5	many	CASSLFGAQETQYF	TGTGCCAGCAGCTTATTCGGGGCCCAAGAGACCCAGTACTTC
TRBV4-2	TRBD1	16	TRBJ2-7	many	CASSQDPRGHLYEQYF	TGTGCCAGCAGCCAAGATCCCAGGGGGCACCTCTACGAGCAGTACTTC
TRBV5-6	TRBD2	15	TRBJ2-3	many	CASSPGLVGLDTQYF	TGTGCCAGCAGCCCGGGACTAGTGGGTCTAGATACGCAGTATTTT
TRBV11-2	TRBD1	15	TRBJ2-5	many	CASSSGQGSAKTQYF	TGTGCCAGCAGCTCTGGACAGGGGTCCGCGAAGACCCAGTACTTC
TRBV4-2	TRBD2	16	TRBJ2-5	few	CASSQDTAGGKETQYF	TGTGCCAGCAGCCAAGATACAGCGGGGGGGAAAGAGACCCAGTACTTC
TRBV2	.	15	TRBJ1-5	few	CASSEARQGNQPQHF	TGTGCCAGCAGTGAAGCGAGGCAGGGGAATCAGCCCCAGCATTTT
TRBV5-6	.	14	TRBJ2-1	few	CASSLFDRNNEQFF	TGTGCCAGCAGCTTGTTCGACAGGAACAATGAGCAGTTCTTC